The 3 T cell receptor beta chains given below trace back to one sample, sequenced in a study of T-cell memory formation after mild COVID-19. TCRdb analysed the 5' RACE reads with MiXCR anew, one entry per CDR3 protein. The table includes fewer than 150,000 distinct CDR3 sequences, about 6.5% detected once. Sequences were obtained from PBMCs or a T cell subset sorted from them (not recorded which). Receptors were obtained from an adult woman who had mild COVID-19 (a few samples of this study predate the infection). Cell type and time point are not known.

This chain joins TRBV6-5 and TRBJ2-1, with 8 nucleotides matching TRBD1. CDR1 is MNHEY, CDR2 SVGAGI, per germline. This CDR3 region has 15 residues. Germline trimming cut 6 bases from V and 1 base from J; bases unmatched to any gene: 5. This CDR3 is CASSRTGKSYNEQFF. The CDR3 DNA sequence: TGTGCCAGCAGCCGGACAGGGAAATCCTACAATGAGCAGTTCTTC.

This clonotype showed up just a few times. The chain joins TRBV20-1 to TRBJ1-2, with 7 bases matching TRBD1. V trimming: 0 bases; J trimming: 4 bases; junction bases outside the gene matches: 11. The CDR3 spans 16 residues. CDR1 and CDR2 (germline): DFQATT, SNEGSKA (reference sequence). CDR3 in amino acids: CSARDLATGTVYGYTF. Here the CDR3 DNA reads TGCAGTGCTAGAGATCTGGCCACCGGGACAGTCTATGGCTACACCTTC.

This clonotype was seen just once. V and J are TRBV20-1 and TRBJ2-1, with D perhaps matching TRBD2 (5 bases). CDR3 length: 15 residues. CDR1 is DFQATT, CDR2 SNEGSKA, per germline (reference sequence). Trimming shortened V by 5 bases and J by 2 bases, and 16 bases separated the two germline ends. This CDR3 reads CSAEDWKVAYNEQFF. In DNA form, the CDR3 reads TGCAGTGCTGAGGACTGGAAGGTGGCCTACAATGAGCAGTTCTTC.